The clone carrying this T cell receptor (beta chain) occurred many times. The antigen is not known. This sample was included in a study of identical twins. Addition of a universal primer site occurred through template switching, and cDNA carried unique molecular identifiers. TCRdb recomputed calls from the 5' RACE reads with MiXCR, one row per CDR3 protein. The sample has 690,000 or so distinct CDR3 sequences; over 8.5% are singletons. The germline CDR1 and CDR2 sequences are LNHNV and YYDKDF (reference sequence). Trimming cost V 6 bases and J 0 bases, with 12 bases left between them. CDR3 length: 15 amino acids. Findings and caveats of the study: Models predicted too little out-of-frame TCR alpha sharing in monozygotic twins. Interpretation of the results relied on cross-sectional statistical analysis and not on following the same donors.

All donors were healthy, and all were Caucasian. The sample was also reused in another study, on yellow fever vaccine responses in identical twins.

This sequence joins TRBV15 and TRBJ1-5; D perhaps matches TRBD1 (5 bases). Sequencing was carried out using PBMCs. The receptor was derived from a woman aged 18 to 35 in good health. CDR3 residues: CATSLGDYSNQPQHF. In DNA form, the CDR3 reads TGTGCCACCAGTCTAGGGGATTATAGCAATCAGCCCCAGCATTTT.